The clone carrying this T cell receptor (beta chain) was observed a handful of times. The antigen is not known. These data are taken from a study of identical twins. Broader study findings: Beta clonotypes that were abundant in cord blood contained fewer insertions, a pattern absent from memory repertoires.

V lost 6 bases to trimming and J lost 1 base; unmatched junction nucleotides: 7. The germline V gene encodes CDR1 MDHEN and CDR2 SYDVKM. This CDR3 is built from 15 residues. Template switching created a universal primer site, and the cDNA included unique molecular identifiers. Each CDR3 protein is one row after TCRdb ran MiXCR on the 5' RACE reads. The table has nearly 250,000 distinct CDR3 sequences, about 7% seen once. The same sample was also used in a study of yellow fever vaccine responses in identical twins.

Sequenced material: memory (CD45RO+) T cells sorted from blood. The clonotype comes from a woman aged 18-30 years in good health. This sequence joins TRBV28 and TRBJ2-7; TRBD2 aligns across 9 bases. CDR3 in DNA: TGTGCCAGCAGCAGGCGGGGGGGCAGTTCCTACGAGCAGTACGTC. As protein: CASSRRGGSSYEQYV.